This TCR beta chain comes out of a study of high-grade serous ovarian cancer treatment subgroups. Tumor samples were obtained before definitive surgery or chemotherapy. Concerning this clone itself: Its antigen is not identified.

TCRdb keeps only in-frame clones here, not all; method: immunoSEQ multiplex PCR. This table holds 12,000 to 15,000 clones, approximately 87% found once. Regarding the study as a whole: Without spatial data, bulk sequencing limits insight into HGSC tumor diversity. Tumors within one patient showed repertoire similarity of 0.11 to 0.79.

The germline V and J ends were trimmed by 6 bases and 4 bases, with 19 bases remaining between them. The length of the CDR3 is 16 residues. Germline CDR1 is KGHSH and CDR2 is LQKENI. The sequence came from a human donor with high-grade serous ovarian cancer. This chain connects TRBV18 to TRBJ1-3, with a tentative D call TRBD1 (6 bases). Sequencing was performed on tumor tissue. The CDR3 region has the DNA TGTGCCAGCTCGGACGGAGACAGGCCCCTGGGAAACACCATATATTTT. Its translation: CASSDGDRPLGNTIYF.